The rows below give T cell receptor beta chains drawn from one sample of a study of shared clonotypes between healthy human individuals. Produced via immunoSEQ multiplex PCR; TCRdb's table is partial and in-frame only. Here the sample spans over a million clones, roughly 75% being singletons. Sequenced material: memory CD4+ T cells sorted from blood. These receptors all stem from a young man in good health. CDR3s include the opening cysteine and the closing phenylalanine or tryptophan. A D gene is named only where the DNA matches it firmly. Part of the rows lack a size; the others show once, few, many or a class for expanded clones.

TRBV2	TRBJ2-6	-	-	TGTGCCAGCAACCGACAAGGGGCCAACGTCCTGACTTTC	CASNRQGANVLTF
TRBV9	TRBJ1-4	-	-	TGTGCCAGCAGCGCCGAGGAGAGGGGCCGAAGTGAAAAACTGTTTTTT	CASSAEERGRSEKLFF
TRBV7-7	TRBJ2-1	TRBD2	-	TGTGCTAGCAGCGCAACTAGCGGGAGTTTAGGTGAGCAGTTCTTC	CASSATSGSLGEQFF
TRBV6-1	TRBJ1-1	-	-	TGTGCCAGCAGTGAAAGGACAGCACTGAACACTGAAGCTTTCTTT	CASSERTALNTEAFF
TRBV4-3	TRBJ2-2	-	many	TGCGCCAGCAGCCAAGAAAATTGGGATCGTAACACCGGGGAGCTGTTTTTT	CASSQENWDRNTGELFF
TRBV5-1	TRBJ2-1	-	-	TGCGCCAGCGCGGAGGGTTCAGGATCTGAGCAGTTCTTC	CASAEGSGSEQFF
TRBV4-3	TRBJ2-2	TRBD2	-	TGCGCCAGCAGCCAAGAACCACTAGCGGGAGTAAAGACCGGGGAGCTGTTTTTT	CASSQEPLAGVKTGELFF
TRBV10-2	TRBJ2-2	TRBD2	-	TGCGCCAGCAGTGTTGCTAGCGGGGGGTCGAACACCGGGGAGCTGTTTTTT	CASSVASGGSNTGELFF
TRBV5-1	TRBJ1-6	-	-	TGCGCCAGCAGCTTGATAGGTGGTTCACCCCTCCACTTT	CASSLIGGSPLHF
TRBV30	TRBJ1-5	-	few	TGTGCCTGGAGTTCAATTAATAGCAATCAGCCCCAGCATTTT	CAWSSINSNQPQHF
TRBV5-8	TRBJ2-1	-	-	TGTGCCAGCAGCTTCCGGGGGTATGGGTCCTACAATGAGCAGTTCTTC	CASSFRGYGSYNEQFF
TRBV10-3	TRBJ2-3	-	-	TGTGCCATCAGTGGGACAGGGAGGGCAGATACGCAGTATTTT	CAISGTGRADTQYF
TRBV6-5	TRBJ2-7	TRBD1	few	TGTGCCAGCAGGGCCGGGACAGGGGGCTCCTACGAGCAGTACTTC	CASRAGTGGSYEQYF
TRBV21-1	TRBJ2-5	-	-	TGTGCCAGCAGCAAAGGGGAGGAAGGACTAGCGAGTTGGGAGACCCAGTACTTC	CASSKGEEGLASWETQYF
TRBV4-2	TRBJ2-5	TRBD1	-	TGTGCCAGCAGCCATTCCCCGGGACAGCTGTACCAAGAGACCCAGTACTTC	CASSHSPGQLYQETQYF
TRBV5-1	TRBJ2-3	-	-	TGCGCCAGCAGCCCGGGCACAGATACGCAGTATTTT	CASSPGTDTQYF
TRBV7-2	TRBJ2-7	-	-	TGTGCCAGCAGCTTAGCGCTACCCTACGAGCAGTACTTC	CASSLALPYEQYF
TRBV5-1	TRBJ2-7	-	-	TGCGCCAGCAGCTTGGGACTAGGGTCCTACGAGCAGTACTTC	CASSLGLGSYEQYF